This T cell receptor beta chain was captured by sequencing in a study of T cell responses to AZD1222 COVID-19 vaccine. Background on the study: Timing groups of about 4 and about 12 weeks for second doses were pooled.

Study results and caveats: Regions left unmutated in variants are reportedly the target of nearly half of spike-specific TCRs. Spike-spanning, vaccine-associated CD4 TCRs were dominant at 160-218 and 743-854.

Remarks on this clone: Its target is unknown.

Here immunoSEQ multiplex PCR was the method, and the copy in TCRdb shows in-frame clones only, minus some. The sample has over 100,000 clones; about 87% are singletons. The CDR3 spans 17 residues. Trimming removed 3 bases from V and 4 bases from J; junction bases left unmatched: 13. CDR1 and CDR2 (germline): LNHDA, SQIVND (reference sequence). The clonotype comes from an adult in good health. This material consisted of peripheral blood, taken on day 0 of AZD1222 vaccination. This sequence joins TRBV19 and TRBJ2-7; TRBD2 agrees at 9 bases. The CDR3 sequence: CASSITWRRAGGYEQYF. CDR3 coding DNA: TGTGCCAGTAGTATTACCTGGCGCCGAGCGGGAGGTTACGAGCAGTACTTC. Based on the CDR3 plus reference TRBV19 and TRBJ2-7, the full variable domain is DGGITQSPKYLFRKEGQNVTLSCEQNLNHDAMYWYRQDPGQGLRLIYYSQIVNDFQKGDIAEGYSVSREKKESFPLTVTSAQKNPTAFYLCASSITWRRAGGYEQYFGPGTRLTVT.